These 22 T cell receptor beta chains came from one sample sequenced in a study of blood T cell repertoires in COVID-19. Some clones are missing from TCRdb's copy, which holds only in-frame ones; the method was immunoSEQ multiplex PCR. The sample contains around 180,000 clones, approximately 73% of which appear only once. The sample comprised PBMCs or T cells enriched from blood (not recorded which). Receptors were obtained from a woman in her 50s with acute COVID-19.

This clone was detected only once. Other DNA sequences in the same sample also yield this CDR3. The rearrangement joins TRBV3-1 (or the pseudogene TRBV3-2) to TRBJ2-2; 10 positions agree with TRBD1. V lost 4 bases to trimming and J lost 5 bases; unmatched junction nucleotides: 1. Germline CDR1 is LGHDT and CDR2 is YNNKEL (reference sequence). This CDR3 is built from 14 residues. The CDR3 here is CASSRTGGTGELFF. Written as DNA, the CDR3 is TGTGCCAGCAGCCGGACAGGGGGTACCGGGGAGCTGTTTTTT.

The chain has TRBV19 and TRBJ1-1; D unclear. Germline loops: CDR1 LNHDA, CDR2 SQIVND (reference sequence). Trimming took off 7 bases at V and 0 bases at J, with 18 bases between the two ends. The CDR3 runs 16 residues. This CDR3 is CASISPSRSMNTEAFF. Written as DNA, the CDR3 is TGTGCCAGTATTTCTCCAAGTCGTAGCATGAACACTGAAGCTTTCTTT.

This clone has only a few counts. The rearrangement links TRBV18 to TRBJ1-2; weak D call: TRBD1 (6 bases). Germline assignment: CDR1 KGHSH and CDR2 LQKENI. CDR3 length equals 15 residues. V lost 5 bases to trimming and J lost 2 bases, with 15 bases between them. The CDR3 spells CASSREDRPNYGYTF. In DNA, the CDR3 is TGTGCCAGCTCAAGAGAGGACAGACCAAACTATGGCTACACCTTC.

The V call is TRBV20-1, the J call TRBJ1-2; D is ambiguous. The V end lost 5 bases, the J end lost 6 bases, and 7 bases lay between the germline ends. This CDR3 contains 10 residues. Germline CDR1 DFQATT, CDR2 SNEGSKA (reference sequence). CDR3 region: CSAARDGYTF. The CDR3 DNA reads as TGCAGTGCTGCGAGGGATGGCTACACCTTC.

Points on this clone: Other DNA sequences in the sample encode the same CDR3. The V and J genes are TRBV28 and TRBJ1-2; maybe TRBD1 (6 bases). The ends were cut back, 6 bases at V and 4 bases at J, with 12 bases in the middle. The CDR3 consists of 13 residues. From germline, CDR1 is MDHEN and CDR2 SYDVKM. The CDR3 loop reads CASSSGQLYGYTF. Written as DNA, the CDR3 is TGTGCCAGCAGCTCCGGACAGCTCTATGGCTACACCTTC.

V and J are TRBV3-1 (or the pseudogene TRBV3-2) and TRBJ2-1, with 9 bases that match TRBD1. V trimming: 4 bases; J trimming: 7 bases; junction bases outside the gene matches: 11. Looked up from germline, CDR1 is LGHDT and CDR2 is YNNKEL (reference sequence). The CDR3 is 16 residues long. The CDR3 region has the DNA TGTGCCAGCAGCCGGTCCCGGGACAGGGTAGGTAATGAGCAGTTCTTC. Residues: CASSRSRDRVGNEQFF.

The genes are TRBV5-5 and TRBJ2-3, with 10 nucleotides matching TRBD1. This CDR3 contains 14 residues. The J segment lost 3 bases and the V segment lost 4 bases, leaving 2 bases of the junction unmatched. Germline V CDR1 and CDR2: SGHKS, YYEKEE (reference sequence). For the CDR3, the DNA is TGTGCCAGCAGCGTGGGACAGGGGACAGATACGCAGTATTTT. Translation gives CASSVGQGTDTQYF.

V and J are TRBV2 and TRBJ1-2; tentatively, D is TRBD1 (6 bases). The length of the CDR3 is 14 residues. Trimming stripped 2 bases from V and 8 bases from J, with 15 bases between. In germline, CDR1 is SNHLY, CDR2 FYNNEI. The CDR3 DNA is TGTGCCAGCAGTGAACCCCACAGGGCCGAGGGCTACACCTTC. Protein: CASSEPHRAEGYTF.

CDR3: CASSLSGIGGYTF. The CDR3 DNA sequence: TGTGCCAGCAGTTTATCAGGGATAGGTGGCTACACCTTC. This chain links TRBV28 with TRBJ1-2, with a possible D match to TRBD1 (5 bases). Germline V lookup: CDR1 MDHEN, CDR2 SYDVKM. The CDR3 has 13 residues. V lost 1 base, J lost 7 bases, and 10 bases lay in between.

This chain connects TRBV4-2 to TRBJ1-2; tentative D call: TRBD1 (5 bases). The V end lost 0 bases, the J end lost 0 bases, and 11 bases lay between the germline ends. CDR1 LGHNA and CDR2 YNFKEQ come from the germline V gene. CDR3 length: 16 residues. CDR3 nucleotides: TGTGCCAGCAGCCAAGATCCCACAGGAGCTAACTATGGCTACACCTTC. Its translation: CASSQDPTGANYGYTF.

The chain carries TRBV6-4 and TRBJ2-1; D is ambiguous. V lost 8 bases, J lost 10 bases, and 15 bases lay in between. CDR3 size: 12 residues. The germline CDR1 and CDR2 sequences are MRHNA and SNTAGT. The CDR3 loop reads CASEDQNHEQFF. The CDR3 bases are TGTGCCAGCGAGGATCAGAACCACGAGCAGTTCTTC.

Regarding this clone: This likely reflects a read error, since a far larger clone is one base away. This specimen includes other DNA sequences encoding the same CDR3. The rearrangement links TRBV3-1 (or the pseudogene TRBV3-2) to TRBJ1-2; TRBD1 aligns across 9 bases. Germline V CDR1 and CDR2: LGHDT, YNNKEL (reference sequence). V lost 1 base and J lost 3; bases outside the gene matches: 0. The CDR3 has 14 amino acids. CDR3 DNA sequence: TGTGCCAGCAGCCAAGGGACAGGGGACTATGGCTACACCTTC. Amino acid sequence: CASSQGTGDYGYTF.

This rearrangement joins TRBV18 to TRBJ1-1; tentatively, D is TRBD1 (5 bases). Germline CDR1 and CDR2: KGHSH and LQKENI. This CDR3 is built from 15 residues. V was shortened by 1 base and J by 1 base, with 10 bases between the two germline ends. The CDR3 DNA sequence: TGTGCCAGCTCACCACTCAGGGCCACGAACACTGAAGCTTTCTTT. It specifies CASSPLRATNTEAFF. Full variable domain (remainder filled in from reference TRBV18 and TRBJ1-1): NAGVMQNPRHLVRRRGQEARLRCSPMKGHSHVYWYRQLPEEGLKFMVYLQKENIIDESGMPKERFSAEFPKEGPSILRIQQVVRGDSAAYFCASSPLRATNTEAFFGQGTRLTVV.

The chain links TRBV10-1 to TRBJ1-2, with a tentative D call TRBD1 (5 bases). The CDR3 has 15 residues. CDR1 WNHNN and CDR2 SYGVQD come from the germline V gene (reference sequence). V lost 8 bases, J lost 4 bases, and 20 bases lay in between. CDR3 coding DNA: TGCGCCAGCCGCCGCCGGGGGGTTGCTAGCTATGGCTACACCTTC. Translating it yields CASRRRGVASYGYTF.

V is TRBV29-1 and J is TRBJ2-1, with TRBD2 matching 15 bases. CDR3 size: 16 residues. CDR1 and CDR2 (germline): SQVTM, ANQGSEA. Trimming took 6 bases from V and 0 from J; bases not matched to a gene: 3. CDR3 amino acids: CSVGTSGGRSYNEQFF. CDR3 bases: TGCAGCGTGGGGACTAGCGGGGGGCGCTCCTACAATGAGCAGTTCTTC.

This clone appeared once. The chain has TRBV18 and TRBJ2-2; TRBD1 matches 7 bases. The CDR3 is made up of 16 amino acids. Germline assignment: CDR1 KGHSH and CDR2 LQKENI. Losses at the gene ends were 2 bases for V and 0 bases for J; bases not matched to a gene: 3. CDR3 loop: CASSPSQGSNTGELFF. The CDR3 DNA reads as TGTGCCAGCTCACCATCACAGGGGTCGAACACCGGGGAGCTGTTTTTT.

The J gene is TRBJ2-5, the V gene TRBV5-4; 7 bases match TRBD1. This CDR3 region has 16 residues. Germline CDR1 SGHNT, CDR2 YYREEE (reference sequence). Losses at the gene ends were 2 bases for V and 5 bases for J; bases not matched to a gene: 12. The CDR3 nucleotides read TGTGCCAGCAGCTTAATGGGCCTAGGGGGCTGGGAGACCCAGTACTTC. As protein: CASSLMGLGGWETQYF.

The CDR3 DNA is TGTGCCAGCAGTTTCTTGGGACAGGAGATAACTAATGAAAAACTGTTTTTT. This sequence encodes CASSFLGQEITNEKLFF. The V call is TRBV27, the J call TRBJ1-4; TRBD1 matches 8 bases. V shed 3 bases and J 1 base; nucleotides not matched to a gene: 7. This CDR3 contains 17 residues. CDR1 MNHEY and CDR2 SMNVEV come from the germline V gene (reference sequence).

This chain uses TRBV27 with TRBJ1-1; 7 nucleotides agree with TRBD1. Trimming removed 6 bases from V and 0 bases from J; junction bases left unmatched: 4. CDR1 and CDR2 from the germline V gene are MNHEY and SMNVEV (reference sequence). The CDR3 is made up of 14 amino acids. CDR3 in amino acids: CASSAGQMNTEAFF. CDR3 bases: TGTGCCAGCAGCGCGGGACAGATGAACACTGAAGCTTTCTTT.

The chain joins TRBV19 to TRBJ2-1; a weak D match, TRBD2 (5 bases). Germline loops: CDR1 LNHDA, CDR2 SQIVND (reference sequence). The CDR3 is made up of 13 amino acids. V lost 7 bases, J lost 4 bases, and 11 bases lay in between. DNA of the CDR3: TGTGCCAGTAAGAAAGAGGGTTACAATGAGCAGTTCTTC. This encodes CASKKEGYNEQFF.

The chain uses TRBV6-6 and TRBJ1-3; D unresolved. CDR3 length: 12 amino acids. Germline V gene data show CDR1 as MNHNY and CDR2 as SVGAGI (reference sequence). The V gene lost 8 bases and the J gene lost 4 bases, with 9 bases spanning the gap. The chain's CDR3 is CASGGPGNTIYF. In DNA form, the CDR3 reads TGTGCCAGCGGAGGACCCGGAAACACCATATATTTT.

The chain has TRBV3-1 (or the pseudogene TRBV3-2) and TRBJ1-2; D ambiguous. The CDR3 has 13 residues. Germline V gene data show CDR1 as LGHDT and CDR2 as YNNKEL (reference sequence). V was shortened by 4 bases and J by 8 bases, with 14 bases between the two germline ends. CDR3 in amino acids: CASSPQFASGYTF. The CDR3 DNA follows: TGTGCCAGCAGCCCACAGTTCGCCTCGGGCTACACCTTC.